This record concerns one T cell receptor (beta chain) sequence. Its specificity is not known. A J-beta primer mix and a sample-barcoded 5' primer were used in a second PCR of about 7 to 12 cycles. In TCRdb, the 5' RACE reads were re-called with MiXCR into one record per CDR3 protein. The sample consists of about a million distinct CDR3 sequences, roughly 43% of them appearing once. The data were obtained in a study of blood T cells in healthy people across ages. Study-wide points: Fewer expanded clones and more diversity marked long-lived versus aged donors.

About 9.9 milliliters of peripheral blood were drawn from each donor. Samples each had at least 5.5 micrograms of total RNA extracted. J was trimmed by 2 bases and V by 6 bases; bases with no gene match: 3. The CDR3 contains 14 residues. CDR1 is LNHNV, CDR2 YYDKDF, per germline (reference sequence). The rearrangement joins TRBV15 to TRBJ2-2, with 7 bases matching TRBD1. The sequenced sample consisted of blood. This TCR was recovered from a man in his thirties or forties in good health. In DNA, the CDR3 is TGTGCCACCAGGACAGGGCCTAACACCGGGGAGCTGTTTTTT. It yields the protein CATRTGPNTGELFF.